This TCR beta chain was sequenced during a study of blood T cells in healthy people across ages. This CDR3 region has 15 residues. Germline V lookup: CDR1 LGHNA, CDR2 YSLEER. V was cut by 0 bases and J by 2 bases, with 10 bases left in between. A sample-barcoded 5' primer and a J-beta primer mix were used in a second PCR of about 7 to 12 cycles. TCRdb itself ran the 5' RACE reads through MiXCR, one entry per CDR3 protein. The sample records roughly 830,000 distinct CDR3 sequences, around 68% being singletons. The source is a man under 40 in good health. The chain recombines TRBV4-3 with TRBJ1-2; maybe TRBD1 (5 bases). The sequenced material came from blood. The DNA for the CDR3 is TGCGCCAGCAGCCAAGATGGCAGGGCGAACTATGGCTACACCTTC. Its protein is CASSQDGRANYGYTF.